These 2 T cell receptor beta chains originate from one sample sequenced in a study of T cell changes during pregnancy in multiple sclerosis. Repertoires were generated with immunoSEQ multiplex PCR, while TCRdb's copy carries only in-frame clones and drops some. The table includes 55,000 to 75,000 clones, roughly 92% detected once. Sequences were derived from CD8+ T cells from peripheral blood mononuclear cells, sampled in the second trimester of pregnancy. These receptor sequences come from a female donor with multiple sclerosis, enrolled in a pregnancy study.

As regards this clone: The same CDR3 can be traced to other DNA sequences in this sample. J is TRBJ2-7 and V is TRBV5-1; D is unclear. This CDR3 contains 13 residues. V was trimmed by 0 bases and J by 1 base, leaving 5 bases between them. The germline gives CDR1 SGHRS, CDR2 YFSETQ. DNA for the CDR3: TGCGCCAGCAGCTTGGCCGGGTCCTACGAGCAGTACTTC. This translates into CASSLAGSYEQYF.

The chain combines TRBV5-5 with TRBJ2-3; D unresolved. Germline-derived CDR1 and CDR2 are SGHKS and YYEKEE (reference sequence). CDR3 size: 14 residues. V gave up 2 bases and J gave up 1 base, with 8 bases separating them. DNA of the CDR3: TGTGCCAGCAGCTTCTGGTCGGGCACAGATACGCAGTATTTT. As protein: CASSFWSGTDTQYF.